The 26 T cell receptor beta chains listed next were all sequenced from one sample in a study of shared clonotypes between healthy human individuals. Data came from immunoSEQ multiplex PCR; TCRdb stores just in-frame clones and leaves some out. The data contain approximately 480,000 clones, over 60% of them singletons. Source material: PBMCs. Receptors originate from a woman in her thirties or forties in good health. Some clones in this sample may be carry-over from other donors' samples.

V and J are TRBV28 and TRBJ1-2, with a weak D call TRBD1 (6 bases). The germline V and J ends were trimmed by 4 bases and 8 bases, with 17 bases remaining between them. This CDR3 spans 14 amino acids. The germline CDR1 and CDR2 sequences are MDHEN and SYDVKM. CDR3 in DNA: TGTGCCAGCAGTTCGGACAGCCGCGTCCGCGGCTACACCTTC. As protein: CASSSDSRVRGYTF.

V is TRBV28 and J is TRBJ2-3; D is possibly TRBD2 (7 bases). CDR3 size: 14 residues. Germline CDR1 and CDR2: MDHEN and SYDVKM. V lost 8 bases, J lost 3 bases, and 15 bases lay in between. The CDR3 DNA reads TGTGCCAGCCGTGAGGGGGGGTGGACAGATACGCAGTATTTT. Translated, it gives CASREGGWTDTQYF. The full variable domain, its missing parts supplied by reference TRBV28 and TRBJ2-3, is DVKVTQSSRYLVKRTGEKVFLECVQDMDHENMFWYRQDPGLGLRLIYFSYDVKMKEKGDIPEGYSVSREKKERFSLILESASTNQTSMYLCASREGGWTDTQYFGPGTRLTVL.

The chain has TRBV7-2 and TRBJ2-1; D remains ambiguous. The germline gives CDR1 SGHTA, CDR2 FQGNSA. V lost 2 bases to trimming and J lost 0 bases, with 8 bases between them. This CDR3 region has 15 residues. The CDR3 bases are TGTGCCAGCAGCTTATACGCTCGCTCCTACAATGAGCAGTTCTTC. Translating it yields CASSLYARSYNEQFF. The entire variable domain, with the rest obtained from reference TRBV7-2 and TRBJ2-1, is as follows: GAGVSQSPSNKVTEKGKDVELRCDPISGHTALYWYRQSLGQGLEFLIYFQGNSAPDKSGLPSDRFSAERTGGSVSTLTIQRTQQEDSAVYLCASSLYARSYNEQFFGPGTRLTVL.

This sequence joins TRBV11-2 and TRBJ2-2; 10 bases fit TRBD2. CDR1 and CDR2 (germline): SGHAT, FQNNGV. This CDR3 has 15 amino acids. The V gene end was trimmed by 6 bases and the J gene end by 5 bases; junction bases not matched to a gene: 6. CDR3 protein: CASSWPSGSTGELFF. The DNA for the CDR3 is TGTGCCAGCAGTTGGCCTAGCGGGAGTACCGGGGAGCTGTTTTTT.

As concerns this clone: This specimen includes other DNA sequences encoding the same CDR3. This chain connects TRBV5-1 to TRBJ2-2; unclear D gene. Germline V gene lookup returns CDR1 SGHRS and CDR2 YFSETQ. V dropped 2 bases and J dropped 2 bases, with 10 bases sitting between them. The CDR3 has 15 residues. The CDR3 region has the DNA TGCGCCAGCAGCTTAGGATCGACCAACACCGGGGAGCTGTTTTTT. Translation gives CASSLGSTNTGELFF.

The count of this clone is one. The chain has TRBV28 and TRBJ1-4, with a tentative D call TRBD1 (6 bases). V lost 3 bases to trimming and J lost 7 bases, with 18 bases between them. This CDR3 spans 16 amino acids. Germline V gives CDR1 MDHEN, CDR2 SYDVKM. The CDR3 sequence: CASSLGGEGQGEKLFF. CDR3 sequence (DNA): TGTGCCAGCAGTTTGGGGGGAGAGGGACAAGGTGAAAAACTGTTTTTT.

The chain joins TRBV5-1 to TRBJ1-4; 7 positions agree with TRBD1. This CDR3 region has 14 residues. Trimming took 0 bases from V and 8 from J; bases not matched to a gene: 4. CDR1 SGHRS and CDR2 YFSETQ come from the germline V gene. The CDR3 loop is CASSLDQGGEKLFF. CDR3 nucleotides: TGCGCCAGCAGCTTGGACCAGGGGGGCGAAAAACTGTTTTTT. Drawing the rest from reference TRBV5-1 and TRBJ1-4, the complete variable domain is KAGVTQTPRYLIKTRGQQVTLSCSPISGHRSVSWYQQTPGQGLQFLFEYFSETQRNKGNFPGRFSGRQFSNSRSEMNVSTLELGDSALYLCASSLDQGGEKLFFGSGTQLSVL.

The V and J genes are TRBV5-1 and TRBJ1-1; maybe TRBD1 (6 bases). The CDR3 has 15 amino acids. Germline assignment: CDR1 SGHRS and CDR2 YFSETQ. The germline V and J ends were trimmed by 0 bases and 9 bases, with 18 bases remaining between them. In nucleotides, the CDR3 is TGCGCCAGCAGCTTGGTGGGGGGCGGATTAATCAAAGCTTTCTTT. Translation: CASSLVGGGLIKAFF.

The rearrangement joins TRBV6-6 to TRBJ1-4; no clear D. Germline V CDR1 and CDR2: MNHNY, SVGAGI (reference sequence). With 3 bases removed from V and 3 bases from J, the gap between germline ends came to 8 bases. The CDR3 has 14 amino acids. The CDR3 bases are TGTGCCAGCAGTTATAGAGGTTCTAATGAAAAACTGTTTTTT. This encodes CASSYRGSNEKLFF.

This clone was detected a few times. The chain couples TRBV9 to TRBJ1-2; a weak D match, TRBD1 (6 bases). This CDR3 is built from 15 residues. Germline V CDR1 and CDR2: SGDLS, YYNGEE. Trimming took off 0 bases at V and 0 bases at J, with 9 bases between the two ends. The CDR3 sequence is CASSVDRTANYGYTF. The CDR3 nucleotides are TGTGCCAGCAGCGTAGATAGGACAGCTAACTATGGCTACACCTTC. Drawing the rest from reference TRBV9 and TRBJ1-2, the complete variable domain is DSGVTQTPKHLITATGQRVTLRCSPRSGDLSVYWYQQSLDQGLQFLIQYYNGEERAKGNILERFSAQQFPDLHSELNLSSLELGDSALYFCASSVDRTANYGYTFGSGTRLTVV.

The V gene is TRBV5-6, the J gene TRBJ2-1; 10 bases are shared with TRBD2. Germline trimming cut 4 bases from V and 2 bases from J; bases unmatched to any gene: 6. Per germline, CDR1 SGHDT and CDR2 YYEEEE. The CDR3 contains 16 residues. CDR3 sequence (DNA): TGTGCCAGCAGCGCTAGCGGGAGTACCCCCTACAATGAGCAGTTCTTC. Residues: CASSASGSTPYNEQFF.

The chain has TRBV9 and TRBJ1-5, with D tentatively TRBD1 (6 bases). Germline V gene lookup returns CDR1 SGDLS and CDR2 YYNGEE. With 0 bases removed from V and 4 bases from J, the gap between germline ends came to 11 bases. This CDR3 has 15 residues. CDR3 in DNA: TGTGCCAGCAGCGTAGGGGACATTGTTAATCAGCCCCAGCATTTT. Amino acid sequence: CASSVGDIVNQPQHF.

The CDR3 sequence is CATSRIPRQRTDQPQHF. CDR3 DNA sequence: TGTGCCACCAGCAGGATTCCCCGACAGCGCACCGATCAGCCCCAGCATTTT. The chain employs TRBV15 and TRBJ1-5, with D possibly matching TRBD1 (5 bases). The CDR3 consists of 17 residues. From germline, CDR1 is LNHNV and CDR2 YYDKDF (reference sequence). V lost 3 bases, J lost 5 bases, and 20 bases lay in between. The full variable domain, with the rest looked up from reference TRBV15 and TRBJ1-5, is DAMVIQNPRYQVTQFGKPVTLSCSQTLNHNVMYWYQQKSSQAPKLLFHYYDKDFNNEADTPDNFQSRRPNTSFCFLDIRSPGLGDTAMYLCATSRIPRQRTDQPQHFGDGTRLSIL.

This clone was picked up one time. The chain's CDR3 is CASSPGTDAWETQYF. CDR3 nucleotide sequence: TGTGCCAGCAGCCCCGGGACCGACGCCTGGGAGACCCAGTACTTC. The gene calls are TRBV11-3 and TRBJ2-5; D may correspond to TRBD1 or TRBD2 (5 bases each). V dropped 5 bases and J dropped 5 bases, with 18 bases sitting between them. Germline V gene lookup returns CDR1 SGHNT and CDR2 YENEEA. The CDR3 extends over 15 amino acids.

This chain joins TRBV18 and TRBJ1-5; a weak D match, TRBD1 (6 bases). The CDR3 is 15 amino acids. Trimming left V 4 bases short and J 7 bases short, with 17 bases between. The germline CDR1 and CDR2 sequences are KGHSH and LQKENI. The CDR3 here is CASSRLGTIGQPQHF. The CDR3 DNA is TGTGCCAGCTCACGTCTCGGGACAATAGGCCAGCCCCAGCATTTT.

The chain has TRBV25-1 and TRBJ2-1, with 9 bases lining up with TRBD2. This CDR3 region has 15 residues. Germline V gene sequence: CDR1 MGHDK, CDR2 SYGVNS. Trimming took 1 base from V and 8 from J; bases not matched to a gene: 6. In DNA form, the CDR3 reads TGTGCCAGCAGTGAATGGCGGGAGGGCCGCCATGAGCAGTTCTTC. This gives the protein CASSEWREGRHEQFF. Variable domain in full (rest from reference TRBV25-1 and TRBJ2-1): EADIYQTPRYLVIGTGKKITLECSQTMGHDKMYWYQQDPGMELHLIHYSYGVNSTEKGDLSSESTVSRIRTEHFPLTLESARPSHTSQYLCASSEWREGRHEQFFGPGTRLTVL.

A note on this clone: A much larger clone differs by one base, so this may be a read error. The chain recombines TRBV6-5 with TRBJ1-4; no clear D gene. The CDR3 loop spans 15 amino acids. From germline, CDR1 is MNHEY and CDR2 SVGAGI. CDR3 bases: TGTGCCAGCAGTTCTCACTTAGCGGGGTCTGAAAAACCGTTTTTT. As protein: CASSSHLAGSEKPFF.

This sequence joins TRBV28 and TRBJ2-5, with 7 nucleotides matching TRBD2. The end of the DNA aligns better with TRBJ2-7, so the J call may be wrong. The CDR3 loop spans 14 amino acids. The V gene's germline CDR1 is MDHEN and CDR2 SYDVKM. The CDR3 nucleotides are TGTGCCAGCAGTTTCCTAGCGGCAACCTACGAGCAGTACTTC. Its translation is CASSFLAATYEQYF.

The chain has TRBV7-8 and TRBJ1-5; D is unclear. The CDR3 has 15 residues. V lost 1 base to trimming and J lost 1 base, with 8 bases between them. Germline V gene lookup returns CDR1 SGHVS and CDR2 FQNEAQ. CDR3 in amino acids: CASSLGWESNQPQHF. Here the CDR3 DNA reads TGTGCCAGCAGCTTAGGTTGGGAGAGCAATCAGCCCCAGCATTTT.

The chain carries TRBV18 and TRBJ2-5; 8 nucleotides agree with TRBD2. The V and J ends lost 5 bases and 3 bases, in that order; junction bases with no gene match: 5. CDR1 is KGHSH and CDR2 is LQKENI in the germline V gene. The CDR3 sequence is 14 residues long. Here the CDR3 DNA reads TGTGCCAGCTCATCAGGACTAGCTAAAGAGACCCAGTACTTC. Protein product: CASSSGLAKETQYF.

This rearrangement joins TRBV11-2 to TRBJ2-3; TRBD2 matches 13 bases. J was trimmed by 1 base and V by 6 bases; bases with no gene match: 4. Germline V gene data show CDR1 as SGHAT and CDR2 as FQNNGV. CDR3 length: 16 residues. The CDR3 is CASRRLAGGGTDTQYF. The DNA for the CDR3 is TGTGCCAGCAGAAGACTAGCGGGAGGTGGCACAGATACGCAGTATTTT.

The chain carries TRBV5-4 and TRBJ2-7; 7 bases are shared with TRBD1. Germline trimming cut 3 bases from V and 0 bases from J; bases unmatched to any gene: 3. The CDR3 runs 14 residues. Germline CDR1 and CDR2: SGHNT and YYREEE (reference sequence). CDR3 residues: CASSSDRASYEQYF. CDR3 nucleotide sequence: TGTGCCAGCAGCTCAGACAGGGCCTCCTACGAGCAGTACTTC.

This chain connects TRBV7-2 to TRBJ2-7, with TRBD1 matching over 7 bases. CDR1 SGHTA and CDR2 FQGNSA come from the germline V gene. The CDR3 totals 15 residues. Germline trimming cut 1 base from V and 2 bases from J; bases unmatched to any gene: 5. This chain's CDR3 is CASSLDGGQAYEQYF. As DNA, the CDR3 is TGTGCCAGCAGCTTAGATGGCGGACAGGCCTACGAGCAGTACTTC.

The chain uses TRBV19 and TRBJ2-2; D not resolved. The germline V gene encodes CDR1 LNHDA and CDR2 SQIVND (reference sequence). The CDR3 has 15 amino acids. V lost 6 bases and J 4 bases, leaving 15 bases between the germline ends. The CDR3 nucleotides are TGTGCCAGTAGGGGTCGGGCTATGAGCACCGGGGAGCTGTTTTTT. Protein: CASRGRAMSTGELFF.

This clone was recorded many times. The chain carries TRBV19 and TRBJ2-2; D remains ambiguous. The CDR3 is 15 amino acids. The germline V gene has CDR1 LNHDA and CDR2 SQIVND (reference sequence). Trimming removed 3 bases from V and 8 bases from J, with 16 bases in between. For the CDR3, the DNA is TGTGCCAGTAGTATTCACCCGCAAACTGGAGGGGAGCTGTTTTTT. As protein: CASSIHPQTGGELFF. Drawing the rest from reference TRBV19 and TRBJ2-2, the complete variable domain is DGGITQSPKYLFRKEGQNVTLSCEQNLNHDAMYWYRQDPGQGLRLIYYSQIVNDFQKGDIAEGYSVSREKKESFPLTVTSAQKNPTAFYLCASSIHPQTGGELFFGEGSRLTVL.

The genes are TRBV5-4 and TRBJ2-7; 8 positions agree with TRBD2. Germline CDR1 and CDR2: SGHNT and YYREEE (reference sequence). This CDR3 has 13 residues. Germline trimming cut 4 bases from V and 3 bases from J; bases unmatched to any gene: 3. The CDR3 DNA is TGTGCCAGCAGCAGAGGGACTAGCTACGAGCAGTACTTC. Translating gives CASSRGTSYEQYF.